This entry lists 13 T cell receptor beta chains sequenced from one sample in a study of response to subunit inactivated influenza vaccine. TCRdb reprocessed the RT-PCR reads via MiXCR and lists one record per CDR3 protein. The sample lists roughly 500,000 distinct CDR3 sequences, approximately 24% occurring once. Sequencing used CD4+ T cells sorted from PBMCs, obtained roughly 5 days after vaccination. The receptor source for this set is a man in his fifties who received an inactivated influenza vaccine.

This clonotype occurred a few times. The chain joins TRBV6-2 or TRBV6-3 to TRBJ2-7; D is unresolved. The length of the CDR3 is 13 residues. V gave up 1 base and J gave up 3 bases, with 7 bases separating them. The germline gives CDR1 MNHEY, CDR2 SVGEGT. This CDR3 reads CASSYYRFYEQYF. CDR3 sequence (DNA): TGTGCCAGCAGTTACTATCGTTTCTACGAGCAGTACTTC.

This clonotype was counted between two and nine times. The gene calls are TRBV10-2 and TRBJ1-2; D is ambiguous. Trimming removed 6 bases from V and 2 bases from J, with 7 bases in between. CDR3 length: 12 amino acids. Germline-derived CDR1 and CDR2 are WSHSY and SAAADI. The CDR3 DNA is TGCGCCAGCAGGCCAGGCAACTATGGCTACACCTTC. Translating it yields CASRPGNYGYTF.

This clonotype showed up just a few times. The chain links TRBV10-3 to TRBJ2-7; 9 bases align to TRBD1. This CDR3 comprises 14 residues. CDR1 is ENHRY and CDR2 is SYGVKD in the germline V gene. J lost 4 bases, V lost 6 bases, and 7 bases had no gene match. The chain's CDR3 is CAISPGTGSYEQYF. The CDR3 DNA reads TGTGCCATCAGCCCCGGGACAGGGTCATACGAGCAGTACTTC.

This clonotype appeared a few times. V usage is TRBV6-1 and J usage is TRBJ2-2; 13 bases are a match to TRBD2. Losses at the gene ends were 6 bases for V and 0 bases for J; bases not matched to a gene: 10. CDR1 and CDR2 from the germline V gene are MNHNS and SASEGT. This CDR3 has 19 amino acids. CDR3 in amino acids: CASRTGTSGMRANTGELFF. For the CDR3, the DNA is TGTGCCAGCAGAACCGGGACTAGCGGGATGAGAGCGAACACCGGGGAGCTGTTTTTT.

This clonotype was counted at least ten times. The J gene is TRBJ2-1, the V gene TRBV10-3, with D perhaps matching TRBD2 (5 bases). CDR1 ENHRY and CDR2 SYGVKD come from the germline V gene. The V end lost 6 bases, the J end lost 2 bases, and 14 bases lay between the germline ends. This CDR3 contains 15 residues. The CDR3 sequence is CAIREEGGTYNEQFF. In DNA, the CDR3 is TGTGCCATCAGAGAAGAGGGTGGGACCTACAATGAGCAGTTCTTC.

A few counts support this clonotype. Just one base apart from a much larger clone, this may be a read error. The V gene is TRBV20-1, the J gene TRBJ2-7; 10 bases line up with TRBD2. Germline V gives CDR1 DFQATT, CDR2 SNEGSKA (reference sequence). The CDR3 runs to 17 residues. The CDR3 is CCARDQRSGRASYEQYF. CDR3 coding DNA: TGCTGTGCTAGAGATCAAAGGAGCGGGAGGGCCTCCTACGAGCAGTACTTC.

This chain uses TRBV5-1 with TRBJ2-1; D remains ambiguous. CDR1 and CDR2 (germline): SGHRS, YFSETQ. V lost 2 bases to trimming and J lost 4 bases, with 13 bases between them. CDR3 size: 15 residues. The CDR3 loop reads CASSLKSAWYNEQFF. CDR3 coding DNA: TGCGCCAGCAGCTTAAAATCCGCGTGGTACAATGAGCAGTTCTTC.

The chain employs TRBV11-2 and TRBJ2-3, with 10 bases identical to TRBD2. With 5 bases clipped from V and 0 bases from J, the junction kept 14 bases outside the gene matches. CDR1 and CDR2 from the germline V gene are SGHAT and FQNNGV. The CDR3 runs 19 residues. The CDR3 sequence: CASSPTSGLLRFSTDTQYF. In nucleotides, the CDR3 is TGTGCCAGCAGCCCGACTAGCGGGCTGCTTAGATTCAGCACAGATACGCAGTATTTT.

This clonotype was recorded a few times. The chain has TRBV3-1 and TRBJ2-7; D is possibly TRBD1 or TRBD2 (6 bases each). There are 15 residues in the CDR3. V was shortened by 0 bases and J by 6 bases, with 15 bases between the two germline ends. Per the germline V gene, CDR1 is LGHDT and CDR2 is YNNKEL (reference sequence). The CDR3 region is CASSQDLGRGGEQYF. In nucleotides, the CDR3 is TGTGCCAGCAGCCAAGATTTGGGCAGGGGAGGCGAGCAGTACTTC.

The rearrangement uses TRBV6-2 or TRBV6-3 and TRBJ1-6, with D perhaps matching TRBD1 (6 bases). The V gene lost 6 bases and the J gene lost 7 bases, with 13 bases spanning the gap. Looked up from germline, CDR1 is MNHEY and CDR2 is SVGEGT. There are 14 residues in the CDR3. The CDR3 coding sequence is TGTGCCAGCAGCCAAGCAGGGGCGAATTCACCCCTCCACTTT. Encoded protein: CASSQAGANSPLHF.

CDR3: CASSQERVWGVGVGTDTQYF. DNA of the CDR3: TGCGCCAGCAGCCAAGAAAGAGTATGGGGGGTCGGGGTTGGGACAGATACGCAGTATTTT. V usage is TRBV4-3 and J usage is TRBJ2-3; D may be TRBD2 (6 bases). The CDR3 loop spans 20 amino acids. Germline CDR1 and CDR2: LGHNA and YSLEER. V was clipped by 0 bases and J by 3 bases, with 25 bases between them.

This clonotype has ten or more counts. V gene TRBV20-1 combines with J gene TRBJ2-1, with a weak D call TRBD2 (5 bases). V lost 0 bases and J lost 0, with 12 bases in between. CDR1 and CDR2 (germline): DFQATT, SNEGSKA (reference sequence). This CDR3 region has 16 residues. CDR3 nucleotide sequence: TGCAGTGCTAGAGATACCAGCGGAGGCTCCTACAATGAGCAGTTCTTC. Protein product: CSARDTSGGSYNEQFF.

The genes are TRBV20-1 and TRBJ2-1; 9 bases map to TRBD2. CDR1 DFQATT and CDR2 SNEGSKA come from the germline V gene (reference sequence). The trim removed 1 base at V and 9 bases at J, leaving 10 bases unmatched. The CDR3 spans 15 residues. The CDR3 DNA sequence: TGCAGTGCTAGAGGTCTAGCGGGAAGGGAAGGTGAGCAGTTCTTC. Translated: CSARGLAGREGEQFF.